A selection of T cell receptor beta chains follows, all from one sample in a study of CD8 T cells in ankylosing spondylitis. Using its own MiXCR run on the 5' RACE reads, TCRdb lists one record per CDR3 protein. The sample comprises fewer than 250,000 distinct CDR3 sequences, more than 25% of which are singletons, and 5% to 7.5% rests with the top ten. The sequenced sample was blood, either unsorted or a sorted T cell fraction (not recorded which). Every receptor here comes from a male donor with ankylosing spondylitis or in good health (not recorded which). The CDR3 runs from the conserved cysteine through the conserved F or W. A D gene is named only where the DNA matches it firmly. Clone sizes are given selectively: once, few, many, or a class where the clone is expanded.

D,V,J,size,DNA,CDR3
.,TRBV20-1,TRBJ2-7,many,TGCAGTGCGCATCAGCCCCACGGACAGACTTACGAGCAGTACTTC,CSAHQPHGQTYEQYF
TRBD1,TRBV20-1,TRBJ1-4,.,TGCAGTGCTAGAGTACAGGGGGCAGGCGATGAAAAACTGTTTTTT,CSARVQGAGDEKLFF
.,TRBV29-1,TRBJ2-1,many,TGCAGCGCCCTGGGACGGGAAGACAATGAGCAGTTCTTC,CSALGREDNEQFF
.,TRBV5-1,TRBJ2-2,many,TGCGCCAGCAGCTCCCTGGTCGAAAACACCGGGGAGCTGTTTTTT,CASSSLVENTGELFF
TRBD1,TRBV29-1,TRBJ2-5,few,TGCAGCGTTTCAGACAGGGCCCAAGAGACCCAGTACTTC,CSVSDRAQETQYF
.,TRBV9,TRBJ2-1,many,TGTGCCAGCAGGAATACAAACTCCTACAATGAGCAGTTCTTC,CASRNTNSYNEQFF
.,TRBV11-2,TRBJ2-3,few,TGTGCCAGCAGCCGGTCCTCCCAACCCACAGATACGCAGTATTTT,CASSRSSQPTDTQYF
.,TRBV9,TRBJ1-1,.,TGTGCCAGCAGCGTTGGTGATCTCACTGAAGCTTTCTTT,CASSVGDLTEAFF
.,TRBV20-1,TRBJ2-2,.,TGCAGTGCTTGGCGCCCCGACACCGGGGAGCTGTTTTTT,CSAWRPDTGELFF
.,TRBV11-3,TRBJ2-5,many,TGTGCCAGCAGCCAAGATGGGCGGGTGACAGGTCCCCAAGAGACCCAGTACTTC,CASSQDGRVTGPQETQYF
.,TRBV2,TRBJ2-3,.,TGTGCCAGCAGTGTACTGGACGGGCCGGCGGCTACGCAGTATTTT,CASSVLDGPAATQYF
TRBD1,TRBV20-1,TRBJ2-3,.,TGCAGTGCTAGAGGCGACAGGGGCGCGTCACAGAAGGTCTTT,CSARGDRGASQKVF
TRBD2,TRBV12-3/TRBV12-4,TRBJ2-1,.,TGTGCCAGCAGTTTCGTAACGGGAGGGGGGCATGAGCAGTTCTTC,CASSFVTGGGHEQFF
TRBD1,TRBV20-1,TRBJ1-5,many,TGCAGTGCCAGGGGGGACTGGAGCAATCAGCCCCAGCATTTT,CSARGDWSNQPQHF
.,TRBV7-2,TRBJ2-1,few,TGTGCCAGCAGTTCCACCTGGGCTAATCAGTTCTTC,CASSSTWANQFF
.,TRBV6-1,TRBJ1-6,many,TGTGCCAGCACCCGAAGTGGGGGCGCCAACTATAATTCACCCCTCCACTTT,CASTRSGGANYNSPLHF
TRBD2,TRBV9,TRBJ2-1,many,TGTGCCAGCAGCGTTACTAGCGGGTATTACAATGAGCAGTTCTTC,CASSVTSGYYNEQFF
TRBD2,TRBV20-1,TRBJ2-5,few,TGCAGTGCTAGAGTTATTAAGCGGGAGGGCCGGGAGACCCAGTACTTC,CSARVIKREGRETQYF
TRBD1,TRBV5-1,TRBJ2-7,many,TGCGCCAGCAGCTTTGGGACAGGGGCTATGGAGCAGTACTTC,CASSFGTGAMEQYF
TRBD2,TRBV7-9,TRBJ2-7,.,TGTGCCAGCACGCTTGGGGACTATCACTCCTACGAGCAGTACTTC,CASTLGDYHSYEQYF
.,TRBV7-3,TRBJ2-3,many,TGTGCCAGCAGCTTCTTTAAGGGCCCCACAGATACGCAGTATTTT,CASSFFKGPTDTQYF
TRBD1,TRBV12-3/TRBV12-4,TRBJ1-5,.,TGTGCCAGCACCAAGGACAGGGATCGTCAGCCCCAGCATTTT,CASTKDRDRQPQHF